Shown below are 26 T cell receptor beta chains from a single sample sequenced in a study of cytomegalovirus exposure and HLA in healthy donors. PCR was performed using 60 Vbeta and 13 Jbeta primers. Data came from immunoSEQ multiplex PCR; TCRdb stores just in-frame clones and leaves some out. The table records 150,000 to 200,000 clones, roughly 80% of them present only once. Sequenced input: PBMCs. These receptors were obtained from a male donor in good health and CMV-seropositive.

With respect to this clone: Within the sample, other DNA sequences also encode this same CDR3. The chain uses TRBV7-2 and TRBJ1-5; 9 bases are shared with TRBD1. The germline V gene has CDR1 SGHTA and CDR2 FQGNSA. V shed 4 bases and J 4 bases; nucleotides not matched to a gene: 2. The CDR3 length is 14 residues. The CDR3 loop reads CASSSTGGNQPQHF. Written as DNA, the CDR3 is TGTGCCAGCAGCTCGACAGGGGGGAATCAGCCCCAGCATTTT.

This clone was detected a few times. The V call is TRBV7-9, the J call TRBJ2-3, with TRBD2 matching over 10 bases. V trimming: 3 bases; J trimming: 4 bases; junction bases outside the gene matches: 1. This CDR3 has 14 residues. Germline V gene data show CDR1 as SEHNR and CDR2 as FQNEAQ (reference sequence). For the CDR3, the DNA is TGTGCCAGCAGCTTGGGGACTAGCGCAGATACGCAGTATTTT. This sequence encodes CASSLGTSADTQYF.

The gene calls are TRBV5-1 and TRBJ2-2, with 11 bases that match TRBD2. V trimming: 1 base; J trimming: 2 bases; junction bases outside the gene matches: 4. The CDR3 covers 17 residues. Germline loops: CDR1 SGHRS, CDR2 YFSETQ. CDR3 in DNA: TGCGCCAGCAGCTTGTCTAGCGGGAGGATTAACACCGGGGAGCTGTTTTTT. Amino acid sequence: CASSLSSGRINTGELFF.

CDR3 in amino acids: CASSVDRLTGGTEAFF. DNA for the CDR3: TGTGCCAGCAGCGTAGATCGATTAACAGGGGGCACTGAAGCTTTCTTT. The chain uses TRBV9 and TRBJ1-1, with 8 bases identical to TRBD1. The CDR3 extends over 16 amino acids. From germline, CDR1 is SGDLS and CDR2 YYNGEE. The V segment lost 0 bases and the J segment 4 bases; nucleotides outside the gene matches: 8.

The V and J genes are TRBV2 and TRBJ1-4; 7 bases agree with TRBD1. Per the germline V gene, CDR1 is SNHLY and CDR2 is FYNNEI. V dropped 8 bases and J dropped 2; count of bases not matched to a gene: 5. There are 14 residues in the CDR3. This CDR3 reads CASHSGGTNEKLFF. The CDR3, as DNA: TGTGCCAGCCACTCAGGGGGGACTAATGAAAAACTGTTTTTT.

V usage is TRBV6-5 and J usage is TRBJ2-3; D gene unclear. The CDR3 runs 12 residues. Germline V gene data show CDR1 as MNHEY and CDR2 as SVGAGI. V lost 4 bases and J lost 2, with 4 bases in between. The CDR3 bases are TGTGCCAGCAGTTCGTTCACAGATACGCAGTATTTT. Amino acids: CASSSFTDTQYF.

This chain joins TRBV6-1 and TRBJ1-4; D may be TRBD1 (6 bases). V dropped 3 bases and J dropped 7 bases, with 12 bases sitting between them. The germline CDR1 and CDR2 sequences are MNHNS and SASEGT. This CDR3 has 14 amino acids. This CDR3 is CASSDTGNREKLFF. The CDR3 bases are TGTGCCAGCAGTGATACAGGGAATCGTGAAAAACTGTTTTTT.

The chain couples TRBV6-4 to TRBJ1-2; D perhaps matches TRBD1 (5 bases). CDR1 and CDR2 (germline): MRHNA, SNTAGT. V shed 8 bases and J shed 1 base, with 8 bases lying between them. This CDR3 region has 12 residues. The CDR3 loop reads CASQGDNYGYTF. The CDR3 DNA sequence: TGTGCCAGCCAAGGGGATAACTATGGCTACACCTTC.

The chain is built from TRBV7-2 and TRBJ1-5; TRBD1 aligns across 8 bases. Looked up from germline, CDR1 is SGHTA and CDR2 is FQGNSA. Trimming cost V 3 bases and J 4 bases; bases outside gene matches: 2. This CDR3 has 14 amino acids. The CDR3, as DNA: TGTGCCAGCAGCTTTTGGGACAGGAATCAGCCCCAGCATTTT. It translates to CASSFWDRNQPQHF. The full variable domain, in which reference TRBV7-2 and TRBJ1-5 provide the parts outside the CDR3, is GAGVSQSPSNKVTEKGKDVELRCDPISGHTALYWYRQSLGQGLEFLIYFQGNSAPDKSGLPSDRFSAERTGGSVSTLTIQRTQQEDSAVYLCASSFWDRNQPQHFGDGTRLSIL.

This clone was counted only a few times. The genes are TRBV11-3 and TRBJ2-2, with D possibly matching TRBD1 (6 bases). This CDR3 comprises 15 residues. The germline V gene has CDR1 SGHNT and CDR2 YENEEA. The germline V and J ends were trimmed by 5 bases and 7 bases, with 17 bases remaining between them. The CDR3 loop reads CASSPGGGPGGELFF. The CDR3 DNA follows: TGTGCCAGCAGCCCCGGTGGGGGCCCGGGCGGGGAGCTGTTTTTT.

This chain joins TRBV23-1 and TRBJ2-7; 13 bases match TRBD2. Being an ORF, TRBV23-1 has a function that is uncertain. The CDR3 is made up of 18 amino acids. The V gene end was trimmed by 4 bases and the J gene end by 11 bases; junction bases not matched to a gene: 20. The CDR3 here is CASSPNLTFQLAGGREYF. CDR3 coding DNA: TGCGCCAGCAGTCCAAATTTGACCTTTCAACTAGCGGGAGGGAGGGAGTACTTC.

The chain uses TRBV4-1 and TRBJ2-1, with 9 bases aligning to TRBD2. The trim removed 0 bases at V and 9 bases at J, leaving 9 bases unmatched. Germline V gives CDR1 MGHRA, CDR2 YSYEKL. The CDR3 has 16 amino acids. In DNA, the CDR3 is TGCGCCAGCAGCCAAGATGGAAGCGGGGGGAGCGGTGAGCAGTTCTTC. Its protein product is CASSQDGSGGSGEQFF.

The CDR3 coding sequence is TGCGCCAGCAGCTTCCGGGACAGCTACAATGAGCAGTTCTTC. It is translated as CASSFRDSYNEQFF. The chain joins TRBV5-1 to TRBJ2-1; 7 bases map to TRBD1. In germline, CDR1 is SGHRS, CDR2 YFSETQ. The J segment lost 3 bases and the V segment lost 2 bases, leaving 2 bases of the junction unmatched. This CDR3 spans 14 amino acids.

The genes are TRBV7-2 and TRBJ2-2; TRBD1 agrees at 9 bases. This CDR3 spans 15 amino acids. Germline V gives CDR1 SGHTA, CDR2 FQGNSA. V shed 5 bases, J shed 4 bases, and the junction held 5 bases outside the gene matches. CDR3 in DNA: TGTGCCAGCAGCCCGGGACAGGGTGTCACCGGGGAGCTGTTTTTT. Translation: CASSPGQGVTGELFF. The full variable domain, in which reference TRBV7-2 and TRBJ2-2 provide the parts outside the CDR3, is GAGVSQSPSNKVTEKGKDVELRCDPISGHTALYWYRQSLGQGLEFLIYFQGNSAPDKSGLPSDRFSAERTGGSVSTLTIQRTQQEDSAVYLCASSPGQGVTGELFFGEGSRLTVL.

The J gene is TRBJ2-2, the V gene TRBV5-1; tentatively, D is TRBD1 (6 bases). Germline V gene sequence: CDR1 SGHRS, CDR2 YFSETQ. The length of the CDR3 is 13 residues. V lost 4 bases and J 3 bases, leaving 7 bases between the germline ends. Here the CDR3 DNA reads TGCGCCAGCAGCAACAGGGACACCGGGGAGCTGTTTTTT. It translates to CASSNRDTGELFF.

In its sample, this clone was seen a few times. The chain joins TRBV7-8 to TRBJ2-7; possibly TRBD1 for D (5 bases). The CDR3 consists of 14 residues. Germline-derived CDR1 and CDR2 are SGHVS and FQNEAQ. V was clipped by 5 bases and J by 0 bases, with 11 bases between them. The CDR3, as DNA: TGTGCCAGCAGCGAACAGGAGAACTCCTACGAGCAGTACTTC. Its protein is CASSEQENSYEQYF.

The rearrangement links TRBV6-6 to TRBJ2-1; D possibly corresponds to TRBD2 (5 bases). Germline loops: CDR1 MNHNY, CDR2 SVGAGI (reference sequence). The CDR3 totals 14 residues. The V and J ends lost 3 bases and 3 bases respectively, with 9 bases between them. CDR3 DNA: TGTGCCAGCAGTTATAGCGCCAACTACAATGAGCAGTTCTTC. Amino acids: CASSYSANYNEQFF.

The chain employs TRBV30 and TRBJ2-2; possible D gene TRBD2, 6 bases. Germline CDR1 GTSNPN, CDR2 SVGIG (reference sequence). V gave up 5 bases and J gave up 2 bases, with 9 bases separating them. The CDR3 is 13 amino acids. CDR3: CAWSGTNTGELFF. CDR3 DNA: TGTGCCTGGTCCGGGACTAACACCGGGGAGCTGTTTTTT.

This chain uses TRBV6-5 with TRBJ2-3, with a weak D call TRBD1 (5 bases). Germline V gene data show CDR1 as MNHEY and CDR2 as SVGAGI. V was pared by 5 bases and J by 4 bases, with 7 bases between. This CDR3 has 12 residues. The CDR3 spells CASSPTADTQYF. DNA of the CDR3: TGTGCCAGCAGTCCGACAGCAGATACGCAGTATTTT.

The CDR3 DNA sequence: TGTGCCAGTAGTATAGTGTCCGGGATCTATGGCTACACCTTC. Amino acid sequence: CASSIVSGIYGYTF. V and J are TRBV19 and TRBJ1-2; D is ambiguous. CDR1 is LNHDA, CDR2 SQIVND, per germline (reference sequence). The V gene lost 1 base and the J gene lost 4 bases, with 10 bases spanning the gap. The CDR3 is made up of 14 amino acids.

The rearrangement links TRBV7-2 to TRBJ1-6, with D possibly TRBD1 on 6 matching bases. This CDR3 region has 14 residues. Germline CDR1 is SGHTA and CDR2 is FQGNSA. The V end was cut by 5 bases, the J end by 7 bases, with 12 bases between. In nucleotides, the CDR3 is TGTGCCAGCAGCCGTCAGGGGTTCAATTCACCCCTCCACTTT. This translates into CASSRQGFNSPLHF.

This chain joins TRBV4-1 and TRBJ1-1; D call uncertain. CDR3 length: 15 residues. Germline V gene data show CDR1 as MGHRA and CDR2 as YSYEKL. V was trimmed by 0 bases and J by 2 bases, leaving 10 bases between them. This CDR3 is CASSQDPGINTEAFF. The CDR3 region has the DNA TGCGCCAGCAGCCAAGACCCCGGGATTAACACTGAAGCTTTCTTT.

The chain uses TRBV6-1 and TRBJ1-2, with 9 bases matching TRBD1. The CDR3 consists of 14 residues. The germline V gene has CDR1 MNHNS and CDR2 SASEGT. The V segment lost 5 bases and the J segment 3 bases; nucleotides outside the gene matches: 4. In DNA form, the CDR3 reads TGTGCCAGCAGTCTCCGGGACAGGGACTATGGCTACACCTTC. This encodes CASSLRDRDYGYTF.

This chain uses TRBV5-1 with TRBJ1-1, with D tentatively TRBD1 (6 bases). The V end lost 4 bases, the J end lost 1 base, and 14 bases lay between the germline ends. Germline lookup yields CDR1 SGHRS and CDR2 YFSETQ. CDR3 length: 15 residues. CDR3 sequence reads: CASSPGTGTNTEAFF. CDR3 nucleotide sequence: TGCGCCAGCAGCCCCGGAACAGGGACGAACACTGAAGCTTTCTTT.

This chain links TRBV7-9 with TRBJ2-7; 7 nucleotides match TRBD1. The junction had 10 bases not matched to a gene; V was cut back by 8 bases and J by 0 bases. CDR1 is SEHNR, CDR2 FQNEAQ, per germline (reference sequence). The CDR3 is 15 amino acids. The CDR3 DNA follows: TGTGCCAGCGCGATTAGACAGGGAAACTCCTACGAGCAGTACTTC. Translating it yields CASAIRQGNSYEQYF.

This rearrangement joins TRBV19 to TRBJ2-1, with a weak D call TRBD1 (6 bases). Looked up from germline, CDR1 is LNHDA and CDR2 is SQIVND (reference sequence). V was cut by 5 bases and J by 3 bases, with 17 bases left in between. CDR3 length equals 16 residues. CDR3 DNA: TGTGCCAGTAGTCAGGACAGTAGGTTGATCTACAATGAGCAGTTCTTC. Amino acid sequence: CASSQDSRLIYNEQFF.